This entry lists 25 T cell receptor beta chains sequenced from one sample in a study of cytomegalovirus exposure and HLA in healthy donors. TCRdb's table, derived via immunoSEQ multiplex PCR, lists solely in-frame clones and lacks some. The table lists approximately 280,000 clones, around 86% of them singletons, with roughly 1% in the top ten. Material for sequencing was PBMCs. These receptors originate from a woman aged 18-29 years in good health and CMV-seronegative.

The chain employs TRBV5-1 and TRBJ1-1; no firm D call. CDR1 is SGHRS, CDR2 YFSETQ, per germline. The CDR3 sequence is 14 residues long. V lost 0 bases and J lost 8, with 14 bases in between. The CDR3 nucleotides read TGCGCCAGCAGCTTGGGGTCAGTAAGACTCGAAGCTTTCTTT. It specifies CASSLGSVRLEAFF.

The chain recombines TRBV2 with TRBJ1-4, with D possibly being TRBD1 (6 bases). The CDR3 length is 14 residues. The V and J ends lost 6 bases and 5 bases respectively, with 13 bases between them. Germline V gene lookup returns CDR1 SNHLY and CDR2 FYNNEI. CDR3 region: CASSLQGRNEKLFF. DNA for the CDR3: TGTGCCAGCAGCCTACAGGGCCGAAATGAAAAACTGTTTTTT.

The chain uses TRBV7-6 and TRBJ2-1, with 13 nucleotides matching TRBD2. This CDR3 has 17 amino acids. Germline V gene sequence: CDR1 SGHVS, CDR2 FNYEAQ. Trimming removed 3 bases from V and 9 bases from J; junction bases left unmatched: 11. The CDR3 DNA reads as TGTGCCAGCAGCTTCGGGGTGCCGGGACTAGCGGGGCGTGAGCAGTTCTTC. It yields the protein CASSFGVPGLAGREQFF.

J is TRBJ2-1 and V is TRBV7-9, with 7 bases lining up with TRBD2. This CDR3 is built from 15 residues. The V gene end was trimmed by 4 bases and the J gene end by 10 bases; junction bases not matched to a gene: 13. Germline loops: CDR1 SEHNR, CDR2 FQNEAQ (reference sequence). CDR3 in amino acids: CASSYPTRGELEQFF. The CDR3 bases are TGTGCCAGCAGCTACCCAACCCGGGGGGAGTTAGAGCAGTTCTTC.

Written as DNA, the CDR3 is TGTGCCAGCTCACCGGGGACAGGGCAAGAGACCCAGTACTTC. This gives the protein CASSPGTGQETQYF. This chain links TRBV18 with TRBJ2-5; the match to TRBD1 covers 9 bases. The ends lost 3 bases at V and 2 bases at J; junction bases unmatched: 1. Germline loops: CDR1 KGHSH, CDR2 LQKENI. The CDR3 loop spans 14 amino acids.

This chain connects TRBV7-8 to TRBJ1-2, with D maybe TRBD1 (5 bases). V lost 0 bases and J 7 bases, leaving 12 bases between the germline ends. The germline V gene has CDR1 SGHVS and CDR2 FQNEAQ. This CDR3 contains 14 residues. The CDR3 spells CASSLAQGTPGYTF. CDR3 bases: TGTGCCAGCAGCTTAGCGCAGGGCACGCCTGGCTACACCTTC. Looking up the rest from reference TRBV7-8 and TRBJ1-2 gives the full variable domain: GAGVSQSPRYKVAKRGQDVALRCDPISGHVSLFWYQQALGQGPEFLTYFQNEAQLDKSGLPSDRFFAERPEGSVSTLKIQRTQQEDSAVYLCASSLAQGTPGYTFGSGTRLTVV.

The J gene is TRBJ2-1, the V gene TRBV9, with a tentative D call TRBD1 (5 bases). V dropped 0 bases and J dropped 4 bases, with 8 bases sitting between them. CDR1 and CDR2 from the germline V gene are SGDLS and YYNGEE. This CDR3 has 14 residues. CDR3 protein: CASSVGGPYNEQFF. CDR3 nucleotide sequence: TGTGCCAGCAGCGTAGGGGGCCCATACAATGAGCAGTTCTTC.

This sequence joins TRBV13 and TRBJ2-5, with 9 bases that match TRBD1. CDR3 length equals 18 residues. CDR1 and CDR2 (germline): PRHDT, FYEKMQ (reference sequence). The ends lost 5 bases at V and 9 bases at J; junction bases unmatched: 22. The CDR3 is CASSLIGTGTLSGGAQYF. The CDR3 nucleotides are TGTGCCAGCAGCCTCATCGGGACAGGGACCCTGTCCGGTGGGGCCCAGTACTTC.

The rearrangement links TRBV9 to TRBJ1-1; maybe TRBD1 (6 bases). Between the trimmed V and J ends, which lost 4 bases and 5 bases, there was a span of 12 bases. This CDR3 spans 13 amino acids. Germline assignment: CDR1 SGDLS and CDR2 YYNGEE. CDR3 nucleotide sequence: TGTGCCAGCAGCACTTTGGGGGCGACTGAAGCTTTCTTT. It is translated as CASSTLGATEAFF.

This chain joins TRBV5-1 and TRBJ2-1; 7 bases fit TRBD1. Trimming at V came to 0 bases and at J to 9 bases, leaving 6 bases not matched to a gene. The CDR3 contains 14 residues. The germline V gene encodes CDR1 SGHRS and CDR2 YFSETQ. The CDR3 DNA sequence: TGCGCCAGCAGCTTGGATATAGGGGGCAGTGAGCAGTTCTTC. It is translated as CASSLDIGGSEQFF.

The chain joins TRBV7-9 to TRBJ2-2; D is possibly TRBD1 (6 bases). The CDR3 is 16 residues long. The germline CDR1 and CDR2 sequences are SEHNR and FQNEAQ (reference sequence). V gave up 0 bases and J gave up 7 bases, with 15 bases separating them. The CDR3 DNA is TGTGCCAGCAGCTTAGCCGTCAGGGGTTCGGGCGGGGAGCTGTTTTTT. It yields the protein CASSLAVRGSGGELFF.

The rearrangement uses TRBV18 and TRBJ1-4, with no clear D. There are 15 residues in the CDR3. Germline assignment: CDR1 KGHSH and CDR2 LQKENI. V lost 3 bases and J 1 base, leaving 9 bases between the germline ends. The CDR3 DNA sequence: TGTGCCAGCTCACCCGGTTCAGGAACTAATGAAAAACTGTTTTTT. Encoded protein: CASSPGSGTNEKLFF.

The V and J genes are TRBV10-1 and TRBJ2-1, with a weak D call TRBD2 (6 bases). V was trimmed by 4 bases and J by 0 bases, leaving 10 bases between them. Germline V gives CDR1 WNHNN, CDR2 SYGVQD (reference sequence). This CDR3 region has 15 residues. DNA for the CDR3: TGCGCCAGCAGTGTAACCGGGGGCTCCTACAATGAGCAGTTCTTC. Its translation is CASSVTGGSYNEQFF.

The V call is TRBV27, the J call TRBJ2-1, with 8 positions matching TRBD1. The trim removed 0 bases at V and 7 bases at J, leaving 8 bases unmatched. CDR1 is MNHEY and CDR2 is SMNVEV in the germline V gene (reference sequence). The CDR3 runs to 16 residues. In DNA, the CDR3 is TGTGCCAGCAGTTTATCAGGCAGGGGGCTTGGGAATGAGCAGTTCTTC. Encoded protein: CASSLSGRGLGNEQFF.

The chain couples TRBV6-5 to TRBJ1-4; TRBD1 might be the D (5 bases). Between the trimmed V and J ends, which lost 8 bases and 0 bases, there was a span of 10 bases. From germline, CDR1 is MNHEY and CDR2 SVGAGI. This CDR3 spans 14 amino acids. This chain's CDR3 is CASAGRTTNEKLFF. The CDR3 bases are TGTGCCAGCGCGGGACGGACAACTAATGAAAAACTGTTTTTT.

The chain uses TRBV6-5 and TRBJ2-1; D is unresolved. The germline V gene encodes CDR1 MNHEY and CDR2 SVGAGI. V shed 3 bases and J shed 0 bases, with 12 bases lying between them. The CDR3 runs to 16 residues. The CDR3 DNA reads TGTGCCAGCAGTTATCTAGGTAGGAGCTCCTACAATGAGCAGTTCTTC. Translated: CASSYLGRSSYNEQFF.

This sequence joins TRBV11-2 and TRBJ2-4; D not certain. Trimming took 6 bases from V and 1 from J, leaving 16 bases between them. CDR3 length: 16 residues. Germline V gene data show CDR1 as SGHAT and CDR2 as FQNNGV. The CDR3 sequence is CASRPLGPLAKNIQYF. The CDR3 region has the DNA TGTGCCAGCAGACCACTCGGTCCGTTGGCCAAAAACATTCAGTACTTC.

CDR3 region: CASHEGTSNYGYTF. CDR3 coding DNA: TGTGCCAGTCACGAGGGAACCTCTAACTATGGCTACACCTTC. This rearrangement joins TRBV28 to TRBJ1-2; no firm D call. Germline V gene lookup returns CDR1 MDHEN and CDR2 SYDVKM. V lost 9 bases and J 0 bases, leaving 14 bases between the germline ends. The CDR3 runs 14 residues.

The chain joins TRBV6-6 to TRBJ1-1; 10 nucleotides agree with TRBD1. This CDR3 is 13 amino acids long. Germline lookup yields CDR1 MNHNY and CDR2 SVGAGI (reference sequence). The trim removed 11 bases at V and 3 bases at J, leaving 6 bases unmatched. CDR3 sequence: CAGRDRGHTEAFF. CDR3 nucleotides: TGTGCCGGCCGGGACAGGGGCCACACTGAAGCTTTCTTT.

This clone was observed once. The V and J genes are TRBV6-6 and TRBJ1-1; possible D gene TRBD1, 5 bases. The CDR3 is 14 residues long. The V and J ends lost 0 bases and 1 base respectively, with 6 bases between them. Per germline, CDR1 MNHNY and CDR2 SVGAGI (reference sequence). The CDR3 sequence is CASSYSTGNTEAFF. The CDR3, as DNA: TGTGCCAGCAGTTACTCCACAGGGAACACTGAAGCTTTCTTT.

The table lists this clone with many counts. This chain joins TRBV5-1 and TRBJ2-1, with D perhaps TRBD1 (5 bases). Germline V gene lookup returns CDR1 SGHRS and CDR2 YFSETQ. With 7 bases removed from V and 1 base from J, the gap between germline ends came to 12 bases. This CDR3 region has 14 residues. The CDR3 nucleotides read TGCGCCAGCGCTAGACAGAGTTCCTACAATGAGCAGTTCTTC. Translating gives CASARQSSYNEQFF.

This clone occurred once. The J gene is TRBJ2-1, the V gene TRBV6-5; 11 bases agree with TRBD2. This CDR3 is built from 15 residues. J lost 6 bases, V lost 4 bases, and 5 bases had no gene match. Germline V lookup: CDR1 MNHEY, CDR2 SVGAGI. The CDR3 here is CASSSGTSGLNEQFF. The DNA of the CDR3 is TGTGCCAGCAGTTCCGGGACTAGCGGACTCAATGAGCAGTTCTTC.

The rearrangement uses TRBV19 and TRBJ2-7, with 12 bases that match TRBD2. This CDR3 is built from 17 residues. V was pared by 5 bases and J by 4 bases, with 12 bases of the junction left unmatched. Germline-derived CDR1 and CDR2 are LNHDA and SQIVND (reference sequence). In DNA, the CDR3 is TGTGCCAGTAGTTTTCACCTTACCGGGACTAGCGGGTACGAGCAGTACTTC. Its translation: CASSFHLTGTSGYEQYF. The complete variable domain, with remaining parts taken from reference TRBV19 and TRBJ2-7, reads DGGITQSPKYLFRKEGQNVTLSCEQNLNHDAMYWYRQDPGQGLRLIYYSQIVNDFQKGDIAEGYSVSREKKESFPLTVTSAQKNPTAFYLCASSFHLTGTSGYEQYFGPGTRLTVT.

The genes are TRBV2 and TRBJ2-7; 9 bases fit TRBD2. The CDR3 loop spans 17 amino acids. CDR1 and CDR2 from the germline V gene are SNHLY and FYNNEI. J gave up 4 bases and V 8 bases, and 18 bases lay outside the gene matches. CDR3 bases: TGTGCCAGCGCCTGGGGCGGGAGGGCCCTTCAACCTTACGAGCAGTACTTC. Protein: CASAWGGRALQPYEQYF.

This clone is a singleton in its sample. This rearrangement joins TRBV18 to TRBJ2-5, with TRBD2 identical over 10 bases. Germline values: CDR1 KGHSH, CDR2 LQKENI. The CDR3 length is 16 residues. The J segment lost 5 bases and the V segment lost 1 base, leaving 7 bases of the junction unmatched. The CDR3 here is CASSPQPSGGAETQYF. CDR3 DNA sequence: TGTGCCAGCTCACCACAGCCTAGCGGGGGTGCCGAGACCCAGTACTTC.